These T cell receptor beta chains were read from a single sample in a study of CD8+CD57+ T cells in acquired aplastic anemia. TCRdb reanalysed the reads using MiXCR and keeps one entry per CDR3 protein. The sample shows hundreds of thousands of distinct CDR3 sequences, around 72% of them seen only once. The sample consisted of sorted CD4+, CD8+, or CD8+CD57+ T cells (not recorded which) from PBMCs. These receptors originate from a human donor in good health, serving as a control. Both conserved end residues are part of each CDR3. D genes are given only for firm matches. For some rows the clone size is stated as once, few or many, or as a class when expanded; others skip it.

d_call j_call clone_size v_call cdr3_nt cdr3_aa
- TRBJ2-5 - TRBV15 TGTGCCAGCAGCCCACATAACGGTGGACGTGCCGCGTACTTT CASSPHNGGRAAYF
TRBD1 TRBJ2-7 many TRBV11-3 TGTGCCAGCAGCCCCGACGGGACAGGGGGCTACGAGCAGTACTTC CASSPDGTGGYEQYF
- TRBJ2-7 - TRBV6-1 TGTGCCAGCAGTTACGGGACACCGGGTCCCTACGAGCAGTACTTC CASSYGTPGPYEQYF
TRBD1 TRBJ1-3 - TRBV7-9 TGTGCCAGCAGTTTACACAGGGGGCAATCTAGAAACACCATATATTTT CASSLHRGQSRNTIYF
- TRBJ2-5 - TRBV6-5 TGTGCCAGCAGTCACTCCGGGACGCTGGCGGAGACCCAGTACTTC CASSHSGTLAETQYF
- TRBJ1-2 many TRBV11-3 TGTGCCAGCAGCTACGGACAGACCTCTATCAACTATGGCTACACCTTC CASSYGQTSINYGYTF
- TRBJ1-6 - TRBV12-3/TRBV12-4 TGCGCCAGCAGTCTAAGGAGGGGAAATTCACCCCTCCACTTT CASSLRRGNSPLHF
- TRBJ1-4 many TRBV12-3/TRBV12-4 TGTGCCAGCAGTTGGACAGTTACTAATGAAAAACTGTTTTTT CASSWTVTNEKLFF
TRBD1 TRBJ2-7 few TRBV24-1 TGTGCCACCAGTGCAACAGGGGCCTACGAGCAGTACTTC CATSATGAYEQYF
- TRBJ1-4 - TRBV7-2 TGTGCCAGCACCAGAGTAGCGCCGTACGAGCAGTACTTCTTTTTT CASTRVAPYEQYFFF
- TRBJ2-7 many TRBV6-1 TGTGCCAGCAGTGACGGCCGACCCTCGACACCATTTTCAGCCTACGAGCAGTACTTC CASSDGRPSTPFSAYEQYF
TRBD1 TRBJ1-2 - TRBV7-3 TGTGCCAGCAGCTTAAGGGGGACAGGGCATTTTGGCTGCACCTTC CASSLRGTGHFGCTF
TRBD1 TRBJ1-4 - TRBV11-2 TGTGCCTGCGCGTATAATCGGGACAGGTACGAAAAACTGTTTTTT CACAYNRDRYEKLFF
TRBD2 TRBJ2-2 - TRBV5-1 TGCGCCAGCAGCTTGGAACCTAGCGGGGGGCGAACCGGGGAGCTGTTTTTT CASSLEPSGGRTGELFF
- TRBJ1-1 once TRBV29-1 TGCAGCGTTGTCTCCAGGGCCACTGAAGCTTTCTTT CSVVSRATEAFF
- TRBJ2-1 many TRBV19 TGTGCCAGTAGTAGCCATTGGAGCTCCTACAATGAGCAGTTCTTC CASSSHWSSYNEQFF
TRBD2 TRBJ2-5 - TRBV5-1 TGCGCCAGCAGCTTGGGGGGGGGTCTCCAAGAGACCCAGTACTTC CASSLGGGLQETQYF
- TRBJ2-7 once TRBV20-1 TGCAGCGCTAGTAGTGACAGCTCCTACGAGCAGTACTTC CSASSDSSYEQYF
- TRBJ1-1 - TRBV5-1 TGTGCCAGCAGCTTTCCAGGGAGCATGGACACTGAAGCTTTCTTT CASSFPGSMDTEAFF
TRBD1 TRBJ2-7 few TRBV29-1 TGCAGCGTTCAGGGACAGGGGTTCTACGAGCAGTACTTC CSVQGQGFYEQYF
- TRBJ1-3 many TRBV11-2 TGTGCCAGCAGCTTAATTTTAGTGATGCGGGACTCTGGAAACACCATATATTTT CASSLILVMRDSGNTIYF
- TRBJ1-1 many TRBV10-3 TGTGCCATCAGTGCGGTTCGAACTGAAGCTTTCTTT CAISAVRTEAFF
- TRBJ2-3 once TRBV12-3/TRBV12-4 TGTGCCAGCAGTCCGGGTGAAGATACGCAGTATTTT CASSPGEDTQYF
- TRBJ1-5 - TRBV11-3 TGTGCCGCCGACGGGGGCTGGTCCTGTCAGCCCCAGCATTTT CAADGGWSCQPQHF
- TRBJ2-7 - TRBV7-2 TGTGCCAGCAGCTTGGATGCAGCGGGCCACCACGCTTTCTACTTC CASSLDAAGHHAFYF
- TRBJ2-4 - TRBV20-1 TGCAGTGCTAGAGATGCCCTAGGGGCGAACATTCAGTACTTC CSARDALGANIQYF
TRBD2 TRBJ2-2 many TRBV12-3/TRBV12-4 TGTGCCAGCATCGGGACTAGCGGGCCCACCGGGGAGCTGTTTTTT CASIGTSGPTGELFF
TRBD2 TRBJ2-5 - TRBV7-2 TGTGCCAGCAGAAAAGCGGGAGGGACCCAGTACTTC CASRKAGGTQYF
- TRBJ2-7 - TRBV20-1 TGCAGTGCTAGTGATATCCGGGGTAGCTCCTACGAGCAGTACTTC CSASDIRGSSYEQYF
TRBD1 TRBJ1-5 - TRBV11-2 TGTGCCAGCAGCTCGAGGAGGACAGGGGACGGTCAGCCCCAGCATTTT CASSSRRTGDGQPQHF
TRBD2 TRBJ2-3 few TRBV6-6 TGTGCCAGCAGTTTAGCTAGCGGGGGCAATACGCAGTATTTT CASSLASGGNTQYF
TRBD1 TRBJ1-2 few TRBV20-1 TGCAGTGCTAAAGACAGGGACGTTACGGGCTACACCTTC CSAKDRDVTGYTF
TRBD1 TRBJ1-5 - TRBV7-9 TGTGCCAGCAGCTTACCCGGGACAGGGAACGAGCAGTACCATTTT CASSLPGTGNEQYHF
- TRBJ2-7 - TRBV5-1 TGCGCCAGCAGCTACGGATGGGCTAGATCCTACGAGCAGTACTTC CASSYGWARSYEQYF
- TRBJ1-1 - TRBV10-3 TGTGCCATCAGTCAGGCTGGGGCGGACACTGAAGCTTTCTTT CAISQAGADTEAFF
- TRBJ1-5 many TRBV3-1 TGTGCCAGCAGCCAAGCGGGGGACGGTCAGCCCCAGCATTTT CASSQAGDGQPQHF
TRBD1 TRBJ2-3 - TRBV6-4 TGTGCCAGCAGTGCACCGGGACAGGGGGCAGATACGCAGTATTTT CASSAPGQGADTQYF
- TRBJ2-5 - TRBV5-6 TGTGCCAGCAGTTTGGCCACTAAGCGCCTGGAGACCCAGTACTTC CASSLATKRLETQYF
- TRBJ1-3 - TRBV12-3/TRBV12-4 TGTGCCAGCAGTTCAGCACAGGGCGCTGGAAACACCATATATTTT CASSSAQGAGNTIYF
- TRBJ2-7 - TRBV9 TGTGCCAGCAGCCTCCGGGACGTAGCCTACGAGCAGTACTTC CASSLRDVAYEQYF
- TRBJ2-5 - TRBV7-8 TGCGCCAGCAGCCTGGTCGACTTCCAAGAGACCCAGTACTTC CASSLVDFQETQYF
- TRBJ1-2 - TRBV24-1 TGTGCCATCAGTGAGCTCGACACGAACTATGACTACTCCTTC CAISELDTNYDYSF
- TRBJ2-5 - TRBV27 TGTGCCAGCAGTTTCTCGCTACCGACCCAAGAGACCCAGTACTTC CASSFSLPTQETQYF
TRBD2 TRBJ2-1 few TRBV7-2 TGTGCCAGCAGCCCAGGGGGGCTAGCGGGATTCTTC CASSPGGLAGFF
- TRBJ2-7 - TRBV7-3 TGTGCCAGCAGCTTATGCGGGGATCCGAACTACGAGCAGTACTTC CASSLCGDPNYEQYF
- TRBJ2-5 many TRBV5-1 TGCGCCAGCAGCTTAGGGGGAGACGTTGAGACCCAGTACTTC CASSLGGDVETQYF
- TRBJ1-4 - TRBV29-1 TGCAGCGTTGTTGTGGCTGTTAATGGAAAACTGTTTTTT CSVVVAVNGKLFF
- TRBJ1-5 many TRBV3-1 TGTGCCAGCAGCCAAGGGCAGGGTGATCAGCCCCAGCATTTT CASSQGQGDQPQHF
- TRBJ1-5 once TRBV20-1 TGCAGTGCTAAGAGTAGCGGGGGGAACAATGAGCATTTT CSAKSSGGNNEHF
- TRBJ2-7 - TRBV5-1 TGCGCCAGCAGCTTGGGGCCGACGGGTTCCGAGCAGTACTTC CASSLGPTGSEQYF
- TRBJ1-1 - TRBV7-6 TGTGCCAGCAGCTTTGGAAACCAAGAGACCCAGACTGTAGCTTTCTTT CASSFGNQETQTVAFF
- TRBJ1-2 - TRBV19 TGTGCCAGTAGTGTGGTGACAGAGCCCGGCGATGGCTACACCTTC CASSVVTEPGDGYTF
- TRBJ2-5 - TRBV19 TGTGCCAGTAGTATAACGGGGAGCGGGGAGACCCAGTACTTC CASSITGSGETQYF